One and the same sample provided the 2 T cell receptor beta chains below, sequenced in a study of T-cell reconstitution after alpha-beta-depleted transplantation in children. Unique molecular identifiers were used in preparing the TCRbeta library. A single record per CDR3 protein comes from TCRdb applying MiXCR to the PCR reads. This repertoire shows just under 350,000 distinct CDR3 sequences, about a sixth found once; its top ten account for about 41%. The source was PBMCs, mostly from graft donor cells, collected 360 days after TCRalphabeta/CD19-depleted stem cell transplant. All receptors derive from a male patient under 10 years old who had a stem cell transplant for acute lymphoblastic leukemia, so the T cells may come from the graft donor.

The chain links TRBV15 to TRBJ1-4; D is possibly TRBD1 (5 bases). V gave up 4 bases and J gave up 6 bases, with 12 bases separating them. CDR3 size: 14 residues. Germline values: CDR1 LNHNV, CDR2 YYDKDF (reference sequence). This CDR3 is CATSTDRFYEKLFF. The CDR3 DNA is TGTGCCACCAGCACAGACAGATTTTATGAAAAACTGTTTTTT. The full variable domain, with the rest looked up from reference TRBV15 and TRBJ1-4, is DAMVIQNPRYQVTQFGKPVTLSCSQTLNHNVMYWYQQKSSQAPKLLFHYYDKDFNNEADTPDNFQSRRPNTSFCFLDIRSPGLGDTAMYLCATSTDRFYEKLFFGSGTQLSVL.

The rearrangement joins TRBV5-1 to TRBJ2-3; D not resolved. This CDR3 spans 19 amino acids. Germline CDR1 SGHRS, CDR2 YFSETQ. Trimming took off 0 bases at V and 10 bases at J, with 30 bases between the two ends. Here the CDR3 reads CASSLASSLPDSQAKAQYF. Written as DNA, the CDR3 is TGCGCCAGCAGCTTGGCCTCTAGTCTCCCCGACTCACAAGCGAAGGCGCAGTATTTT.